This T cell receptor beta chain was sequenced in a study of T cell responses to AZD1222 COVID-19 vaccine. TCRdb's copy holds only in-frame clones and misses some; the assay was immunoSEQ multiplex PCR. Of about 150,000 clones listed, more than 85% are singletons. The CDR3 is made up of 15 amino acids. Germline V gene lookup returns CDR1 SGHTS and CDR2 YDEGEE. Trimming took off 3 bases at V and 1 base at J, with 11 bases between the two ends. This TCR came from an adult who received the AZD1222 COVID-19 vaccine. This chain links TRBV5-8 with TRBJ1-5, with TRBD1 as a possible D gene (5 bases). The sample consisted of peripheral blood, taken 28 days after the second AZD1222 dose. In DNA form, the CDR3 reads TGTGCCAGCAGCTCGGGGCGGACAAGCAATCAGCCCCAGCATTTT. Amino acid sequence: CASSSGRTSNQPQHF.